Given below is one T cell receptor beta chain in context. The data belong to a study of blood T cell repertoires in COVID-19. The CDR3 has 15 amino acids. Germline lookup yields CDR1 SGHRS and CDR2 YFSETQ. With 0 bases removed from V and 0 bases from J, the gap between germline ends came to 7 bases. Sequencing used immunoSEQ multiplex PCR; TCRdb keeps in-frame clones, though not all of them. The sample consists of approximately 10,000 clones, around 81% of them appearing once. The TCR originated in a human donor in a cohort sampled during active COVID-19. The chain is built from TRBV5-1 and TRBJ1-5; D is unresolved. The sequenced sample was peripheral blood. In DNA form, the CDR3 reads TGCGCCAGCAGCTTGGCTGCAGTTAGCAATCAGCCCCAGCATTTT. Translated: CASSLAAVSNQPQHF.